The rows below give T cell receptor beta chains drawn from one sample of a study of blood T cell repertoires in COVID-19. The method was immunoSEQ multiplex PCR; TCRdb's version includes in-frame clones alone and lacks a portion of them. The sample records 300,000 to 450,000 clones, 85% to 90% being singletons. The sequenced sample consisted of PBMCs or T cells enriched from blood (not recorded which). These receptors all stem from a man aged 18 to 30 who had recovered from COVID-19. Both conserved end residues are part of each CDR3. The D gene is left open where the match is weak. A clone size is listed for some rows: how often the clone was seen (once, few, many), or a class if it is expanded.

clone_size: -
v_call: TRBV9
j_call: TRBJ2-7
d_call: TRBD2
cdr3_aa: CASSSTPLADYEQYF
cdr3_nt: TGTGCCAGCAGCTCCACCCCACTAGCGGATTACGAGCAGTACTTC

clone_size: -
v_call: TRBV7-9
j_call: TRBJ2-1
d_call: TRBD2
cdr3_aa: CASSLRTSGSGEQFF
cdr3_nt: TGTGCCAGCAGCTTGCGGACTAGCGGGAGCGGTGAGCAGTTCTTC

clone_size: -
v_call: TRBV2
j_call: TRBJ1-2
d_call: -
cdr3_aa: CASSEYSPNYGYTF
cdr3_nt: TGTGCCAGCAGTGAGTACAGTCCTAACTATGGCTACACCTTC

clone_size: few
v_call: TRBV28
j_call: TRBJ1-1
d_call: TRBD1
cdr3_aa: CASSETLTGGTEAFF
cdr3_nt: TGTGCCAGCAGCGAGACCTTGACAGGGGGCACTGAAGCTTTCTTT

clone_size: -
v_call: TRBV10-3
j_call: TRBJ2-7
d_call: -
cdr3_aa: CAISDPTVYEQYF
cdr3_nt: TGTGCCATCAGTGACCCTACAGTTTACGAGCAGTACTTC

clone_size: -
v_call: TRBV28
j_call: TRBJ1-4
d_call: TRBD1
cdr3_aa: CASSFPGQGKKLFF
cdr3_nt: TGTGCCAGCAGTTTCCCTGGACAGGGGAAAAAACTGTTTTTT

clone_size: once
v_call: TRBV28
j_call: TRBJ1-5
d_call: TRBD1
cdr3_aa: CASRLGTGGLQHF
cdr3_nt: TGTGCCAGCAGACTCGGGACAGGGGGCCTCCAGCATTTT

clone_size: -
v_call: TRBV9
j_call: TRBJ2-7
d_call: TRBD1
cdr3_aa: CASSVGTGRDEQYF
cdr3_nt: TGTGCCAGCAGCGTGGGGACAGGGCGGGACGAGCAGTACTTC

clone_size: -
v_call: TRBV11-2
j_call: TRBJ1-5
d_call: -
cdr3_aa: CASSLELGGGQPQHF
cdr3_nt: TGTGCCAGCAGCTTAGAGTTAGGTGGAGGTCAGCCCCAGCATTTT

clone_size: -
v_call: TRBV28
j_call: TRBJ1-3
d_call: -
cdr3_aa: CASSMGGGSGNTIYF
cdr3_nt: TGTGCCAGCAGTATGGGGGGGGGCTCTGGAAACACCATATATTTT

clone_size: -
v_call: TRBV6-4
j_call: TRBJ2-6
d_call: -
cdr3_aa: CASSATPQWASSGANVLTF
cdr3_nt: TGTGCCAGCAGTGCTACCCCCCAGTGGGCATCCTCTGGGGCCAACGTCCTGACTTTC

clone_size: -
v_call: TRBV3-1/TRBV3-2
j_call: TRBJ2-7
d_call: TRBD2
cdr3_aa: CASSQARMTSGGLEQYF
cdr3_nt: TGTGCCAGCAGCCAAGCTCGAATGACTAGCGGGGGACTCGAGCAGTACTTC

clone_size: -
v_call: TRBV5-1
j_call: TRBJ1-5
d_call: -
cdr3_aa: CASSEGGNQPQHF
cdr3_nt: TGCGCCAGCAGCGAGGGAGGCAATCAGCCCCAGCATTTT

clone_size: once
v_call: TRBV7-3
j_call: TRBJ2-1
d_call: -
cdr3_aa: CASSLTSAYNEQFF
cdr3_nt: TGTGCCAGCAGCTTAACGTCGGCCTACAATGAGCAGTTCTTC

clone_size: -
v_call: TRBV18
j_call: TRBJ1-4
d_call: -
cdr3_aa: CASSPPGGHISTNEKLFF
cdr3_nt: TGTGCCAGCTCACCACCGGGGGGTCACATTTCAACTAATGAAAAACTGTTTTTT

clone_size: -
v_call: TRBV5-1
j_call: TRBJ2-1
d_call: -
cdr3_aa: CASSARGTLDNEQFF
cdr3_nt: TGCGCCAGCAGCGCGCGAGGAACCCTTGACAATGAGCAGTTCTTC

clone_size: -
v_call: TRBV11-1
j_call: TRBJ1-4
d_call: TRBD1
cdr3_aa: CASSPGTQGRGEKLFF
cdr3_nt: TGTGCCAGCAGCCCAGGGACACAGGGGCGAGGTGAAAAACTGTTTTTT

clone_size: -
v_call: TRBV9
j_call: TRBJ2-7
d_call: -
cdr3_aa: CASSVEGEHEQYF
cdr3_nt: TGTGCCAGCAGCGTAGAGGGGGAACACGAGCAGTACTTC

clone_size: -
v_call: TRBV7-7
j_call: TRBJ2-3
d_call: TRBD2
cdr3_aa: CASSLGTSGSITDTQYF
cdr3_nt: TGTGCCAGCAGCCTCGGGACTAGCGGGAGTATCACAGATACGCAGTATTTT

clone_size: once
v_call: TRBV19
j_call: TRBJ1-6
d_call: TRBD1
cdr3_aa: CASRGGTGNSPLHF
cdr3_nt: TGTGCCAGTAGGGGGGGGACAGGGAATTCACCCCTCCACTTT